This is a list of T cell receptor beta chains from one sample in a study of T cells after yellow fever vaccination. TCRdb independently ran MiXCR on the 5' RACE reads; one entry per CDR3 protein. The sample has 45,000 to 60,000 distinct CDR3 sequences; about 6.3% are singletons. The material was CD8+ T cells not binding an NS4B(214-222) dextramer, sorted from PBMCs, obtained roughly seven weeks after the first yellow fever vaccination. The receptors originated from a man aged 18-30 years who received the YFV17D yellow fever vaccine. Each CDR3 is given with its conserved first and last residue. A D gene is named only where the DNA matches it firmly. The size entry is marked missing in some rows and otherwise reads once, few, many or a size class.

>.|TRBJ2-5|TRBV7-8|.
TGTGCCAGCAGCGTCGGGGTCGAGACCCAGTACTTC
CASSVGVETQYF
>few|TRBJ1-1|TRBV9|.
TGTGCCAGCAACGCCTGGGGGAACACTGAAGCTTTCTTT
CASNAWGNTEAFF
>.|TRBJ2-1|TRBV27|.
TGTGCCAGCAGTTGGGTGGGGGGAAGAAATGAGCAGTTCTTC
CASSWVGGRNEQFF
>few|TRBJ2-3|TRBV7-6|TRBD1
TGTGCCAGCAGCGGGGACAGGGGAGGTTCTAGCACAGATACGCAGTATTTT
CASSGDRGGSSTDTQYF
>many|TRBJ1-2|TRBV12-3/TRBV12-4|.
TGTGCCAGCAGTTTAGCGCAGAAGGGCCACTATGGCTACACCTTC
CASSLAQKGHYGYTF
>.|TRBJ2-3|TRBV7-6|.
TGTGCCAGCACCCTGAGGGGGGGCGGGGTAAGCACAGATACGCAGTATTTT
CASTLRGGGVSTDTQYF
>.|TRBJ1-3|TRBV10-1|.
TGCGCCAGCACCTCGGATTCAAGCTCTGGAAACACCATATATTTT
CASTSDSSSGNTIYF
>.|TRBJ1-5|TRBV7-6|.
TGTGCCAGCAGCTCATTTCAGGGGTTTTGTCAGCCCCAGCATTTT
CASSSFQGFCQPQHF
>.|TRBJ2-3|TRBV10-3|TRBD1
TGTGCCATCAGTGGAGGGGGCCCGAACCCAAAGTACACATATACGCAGTATTTT
CAISGGGPNPKYTYTQYF
>.|TRBJ2-5|TRBV4-1|.
TGCGCCAGCAGCGCCCTAGAGGGGACCTGGGAGACCCAGTACTTC
CASSALEGTWETQYF
>many|TRBJ2-2|TRBV12-3/TRBV12-4|TRBD2
TGTGCCAGCAATTGGGGGTCGGGGGGCGGGGAGCTGTTTTTT
CASNWGSGGGELFF
>few|TRBJ2-2|TRBV3-1|.
TGTGCCAGCAGCCAAGTGATCCGCGCAACTCAGAGCGACACCGGGGAGCTGTTTTTT
CASSQVIRATQSDTGELFF
>many|TRBJ2-5|TRBV6-2/TRBV6-3|TRBD1
TGTGCCAGCAACAGGGGCCAAGAGACCCAGTACTTC
CASNRGQETQYF
>.|TRBJ1-5|TRBV27|TRBD1
TGTGCCACCGCGACAGGGAGGGGGTCTCAGCCCCAGCATTTT
CATATGRGSQPQHF
>few|TRBJ2-5|TRBV4-1|TRBD2
TGCGCCAGCAGCCAAGACAGGCTAGCGGGGGGCCTCCAAGAGACCCAGTACTTC
CASSQDRLAGGLQETQYF
>.|TRBJ2-7|TRBV7-3|TRBD2
TGTGCCAGCAGCTTTGCGGGGGGACGCGACGAGCAGTACTTC
CASSFAGGRDEQYF
>.|TRBJ1-2|TRBV4-1|.
TGCGCCAGCAGCCAAGTGAGGCAGACTAACTATGGCTACACCTTC
CASSQVRQTNYGYTF
>few|TRBJ2-5|TRBV20-1|.
TGCAGTGCTGAGGGGCAGGGAGACGGGTACCAAGAGACCCAGTACTTC
CSAEGQGDGYQETQYF
>few|TRBJ1-5|TRBV4-2|TRBD1
TGTGCCAGCAGCCGGGGAGGGGACAGGGGTTATCAGCCCCAGCATTTT
CASSRGGDRGYQPQHF
>many|TRBJ2-5|TRBV4-1|TRBD2
TGCGCCAGCAGCCCAGCGGGGTACCAAGAGACCCAGTACTTC
CASSPAGYQETQYF
>few|TRBJ2-1|TRBV6-5|TRBD1
TGTGCCAGCAACAAAGACAGGGGGTACGAGTTCTTC
CASNKDRGYEFF
>many|TRBJ2-3|TRBV4-2|TRBD2
TGTGCCAGCAGCCCGGGGGGGATAGGCACAGATACGCAGTATTTT
CASSPGGIGTDTQYF
>.|TRBJ1-5|TRBV27|TRBD1
TGTGCCAGCAAGGGGGCAGGCCGTAGCAATCAGCCCCAGCATTTT
CASKGAGRSNQPQHF
>few|TRBJ1-2|TRBV20-1|.
TGCAGTGCTAGAGATAGAGGGGAGAAAGGCTATGGCTACACCTTC
CSARDRGEKGYGYTF
>many|TRBJ2-3|TRBV28|.
TGTGCCAGCAGTTTGGTAGGCTTTGCAGATACGCAGTATTTT
CASSLVGFADTQYF
>many|TRBJ2-7|TRBV5-1|.
TGCGCCAGCAGCTTGGCCGGGTTTCCCCACGAGCAGTACTTC
CASSLAGFPHEQYF
>many|TRBJ2-3|TRBV7-8|.
TGTGCCAGCAGCTTGACAGTTAAAACGCGTACGCAGTATTTT
CASSLTVKTRTQYF
>few|TRBJ2-7|TRBV27|.
TGTGCCAGCAGTTTACTTGCGGCAGCTTACGAGCAGTACTTC
CASSLLAAAYEQYF
>few|TRBJ2-7|TRBV11-2|.
TGTGCCAGCAGCTTAGATCCGGCAGAGTACGAGCAGTACTTC
CASSLDPAEYEQYF
>many|TRBJ1-5|TRBV29-1|.
TGCAGCGTGTCGTATAACAATCAGCCCCAGCATTTT
CSVSYNNQPQHF
>few|TRBJ1-2|TRBV2|TRBD1
TGTGCCATTCTGACAGGGAGGGTATATGGCTACACCTTC
CAILTGRVYGYTF
>many|TRBJ2-7|TRBV2|.
TGTGCCAGCAGTGAGGCCAGCGAGCAGTACTTC
CASSEASEQYF
>few|TRBJ1-5|TRBV20-1|.
TGCAGTGCTCCTGGACCGCCCAGGGGCAATCAGCCCCAGCATTTT
CSAPGPPRGNQPQHF